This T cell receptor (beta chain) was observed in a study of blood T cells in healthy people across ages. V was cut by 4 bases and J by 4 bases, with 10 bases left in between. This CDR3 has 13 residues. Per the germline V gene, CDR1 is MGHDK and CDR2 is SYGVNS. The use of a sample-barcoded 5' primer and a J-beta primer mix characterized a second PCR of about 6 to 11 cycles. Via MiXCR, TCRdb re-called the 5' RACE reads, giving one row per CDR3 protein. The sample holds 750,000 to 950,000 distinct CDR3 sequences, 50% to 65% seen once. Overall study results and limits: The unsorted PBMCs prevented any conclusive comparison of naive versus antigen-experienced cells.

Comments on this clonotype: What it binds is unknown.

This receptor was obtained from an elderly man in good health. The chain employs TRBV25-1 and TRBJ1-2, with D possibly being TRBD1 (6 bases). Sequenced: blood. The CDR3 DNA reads TGTGCCAGCAGTGGACAGGTTACCTATGGCTACACCTTC. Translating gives CASSGQVTYGYTF.